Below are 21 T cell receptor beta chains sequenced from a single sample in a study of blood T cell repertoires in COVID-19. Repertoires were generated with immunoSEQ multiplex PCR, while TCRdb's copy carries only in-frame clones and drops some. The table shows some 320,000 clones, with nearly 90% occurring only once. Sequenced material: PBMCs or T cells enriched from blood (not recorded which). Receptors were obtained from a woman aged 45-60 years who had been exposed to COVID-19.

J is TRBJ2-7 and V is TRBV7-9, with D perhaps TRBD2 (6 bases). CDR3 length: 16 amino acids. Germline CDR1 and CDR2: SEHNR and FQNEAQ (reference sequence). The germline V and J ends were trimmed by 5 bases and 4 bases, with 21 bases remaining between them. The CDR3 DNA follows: TGTGCCAGCAGCCCCCCCCTAGCGAGGGAACCTTACGAGCAGTACTTC. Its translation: CASSPPLAREPYEQYF. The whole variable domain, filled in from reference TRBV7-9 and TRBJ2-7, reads DTGVSQNPRHKITKRGQNVTFRCDPISEHNRLYWYRQTLGQGPEFLTYFQNEAQLEKSRLLSDRFSAERPKGSFSTLEIQRTEQGDSAMYLCASSPPLAREPYEQYFGPGTRLTVT.

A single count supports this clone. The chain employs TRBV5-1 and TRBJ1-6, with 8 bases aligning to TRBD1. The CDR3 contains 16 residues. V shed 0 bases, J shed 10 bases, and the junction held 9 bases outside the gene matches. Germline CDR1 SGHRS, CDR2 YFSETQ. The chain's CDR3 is CASSLEAGGSVSPLHF. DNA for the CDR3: TGCGCCAGCAGCTTGGAGGCAGGGGGCTCTGTATCACCCCTCCACTTT.

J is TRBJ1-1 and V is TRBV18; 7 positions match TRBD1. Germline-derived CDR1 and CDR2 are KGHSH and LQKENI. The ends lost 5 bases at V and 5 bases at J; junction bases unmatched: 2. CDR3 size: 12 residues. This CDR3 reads CASSNRGTEAFF. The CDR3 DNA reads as TGTGCCAGCTCAAACAGGGGTACTGAAGCTTTCTTT.

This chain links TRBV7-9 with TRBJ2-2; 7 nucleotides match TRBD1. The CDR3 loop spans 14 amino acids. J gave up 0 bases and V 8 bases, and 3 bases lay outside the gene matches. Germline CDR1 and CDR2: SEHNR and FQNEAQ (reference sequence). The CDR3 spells CASQGQANTGELFF. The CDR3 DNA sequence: TGTGCCAGCCAAGGACAGGCGAACACCGGGGAGCTGTTTTTT.

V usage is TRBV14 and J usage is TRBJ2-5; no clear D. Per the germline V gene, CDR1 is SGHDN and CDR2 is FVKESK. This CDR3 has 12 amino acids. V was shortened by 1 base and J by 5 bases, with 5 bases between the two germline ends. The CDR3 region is CASSQVFETQYF. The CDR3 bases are TGTGCCAGCAGCCAAGTATTCGAGACCCAGTACTTC.

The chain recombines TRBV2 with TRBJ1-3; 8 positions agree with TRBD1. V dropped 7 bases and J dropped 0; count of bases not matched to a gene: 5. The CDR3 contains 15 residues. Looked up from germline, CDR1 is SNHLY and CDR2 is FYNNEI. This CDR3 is CASTYDRGSGNTIYF. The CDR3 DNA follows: TGTGCCAGCACTTATGACAGGGGCTCTGGAAACACCATATATTTT.

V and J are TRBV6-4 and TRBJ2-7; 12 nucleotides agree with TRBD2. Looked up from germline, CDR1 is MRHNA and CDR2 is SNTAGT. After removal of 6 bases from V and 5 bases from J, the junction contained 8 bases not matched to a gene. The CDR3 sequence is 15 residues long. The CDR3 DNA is TGTGCCAGCAGCTTACTAGCGGGGGGCAATCACGAGCAGTACTTC. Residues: CASSLLAGGNHEQYF.

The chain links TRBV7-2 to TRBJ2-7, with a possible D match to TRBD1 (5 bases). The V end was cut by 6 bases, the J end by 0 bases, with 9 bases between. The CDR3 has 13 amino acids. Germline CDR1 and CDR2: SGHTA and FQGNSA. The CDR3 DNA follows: TGTGCCAGCAGTCTGACAGCCTCCTACGAGCAGTACTTC. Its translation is CASSLTASYEQYF. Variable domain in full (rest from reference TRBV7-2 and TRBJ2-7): GAGVSQSPSNKVTEKGKDVELRCDPISGHTALYWYRQSLGQGLEFLIYFQGNSAPDKSGLPSDRFSAERTGGSVSTLTIQRTQQEDSAVYLCASSLTASYEQYFGPGTRLTVT.

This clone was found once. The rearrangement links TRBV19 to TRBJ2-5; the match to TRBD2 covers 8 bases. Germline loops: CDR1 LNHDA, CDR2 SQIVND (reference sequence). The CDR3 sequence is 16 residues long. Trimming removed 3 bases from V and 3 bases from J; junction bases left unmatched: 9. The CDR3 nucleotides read TGTGCCAGTAGTATTAACTTCGGGACTAGAAAAGAGACCCAGTACTTC. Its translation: CASSINFGTRKETQYF.

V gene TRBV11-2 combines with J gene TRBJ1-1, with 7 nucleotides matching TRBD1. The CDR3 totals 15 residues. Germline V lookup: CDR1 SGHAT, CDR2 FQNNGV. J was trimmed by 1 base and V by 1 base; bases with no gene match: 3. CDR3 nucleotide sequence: TGTGCCAGCAGCTTAGGTGGGACAGCGAACACTGAAGCTTTCTTT. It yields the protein CASSLGGTANTEAFF.

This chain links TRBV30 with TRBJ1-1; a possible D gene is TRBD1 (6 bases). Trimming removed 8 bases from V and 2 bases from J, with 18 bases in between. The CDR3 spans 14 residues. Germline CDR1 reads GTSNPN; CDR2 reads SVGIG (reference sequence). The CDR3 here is CAVLRGGPNTEAFF. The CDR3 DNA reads TGTGCCGTACTCAGGGGAGGGCCCAACACTGAAGCTTTCTTT.

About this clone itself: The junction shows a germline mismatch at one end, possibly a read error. The CDR3 loop reads CATTIIGQLNAEAFF. In nucleotides, the CDR3 is TGTGCCACCACCATTATTGGACAGCTGAACGCTGAAGCTTTCTTT. This chain joins TRBV15 and TRBJ1-1; D might be TRBD1 (6 bases). The CDR3 extends over 15 amino acids. The germline V gene encodes CDR1 LNHNV and CDR2 YYDKDF (reference sequence). Combining the CDR3 with reference TRBV15 and TRBJ1-1 gives the whole variable domain DAMVIQNPRYQVTQFGKPVTLSCSQTLNHNVMYWYQQKSSQAPKLLFHYYDKDFNNEADTPDNFQSRRPNTSFCFLDIRSPGLGDTAMYLCATTIIGQLNAEAFFGQGTRLTVV.

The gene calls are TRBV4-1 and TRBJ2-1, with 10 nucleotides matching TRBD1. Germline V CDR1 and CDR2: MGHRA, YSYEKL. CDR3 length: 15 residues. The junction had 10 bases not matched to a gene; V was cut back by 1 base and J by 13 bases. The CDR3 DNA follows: TGCGCCAGCAGCCAAGTGTGGGACAGGGGACGCCTACAGTTCTTC. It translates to CASSQVWDRGRLQFF.

CDR3 sequence: CASSQVTATGRDQETQYF. The CDR3 coding sequence is TGTGCCAGCAGCCAAGTAACCGCCACCGGGCGGGACCAAGAGACCCAGTACTTC. The rearrangement joins TRBV4-2 to TRBJ2-5; D perhaps matches TRBD2 (5 bases). The CDR3 has 18 amino acids. Trimming pared 1 base from V and 0 bases from J, leaving 18 bases between. Germline lookup yields CDR1 LGHNA and CDR2 YNFKEQ.

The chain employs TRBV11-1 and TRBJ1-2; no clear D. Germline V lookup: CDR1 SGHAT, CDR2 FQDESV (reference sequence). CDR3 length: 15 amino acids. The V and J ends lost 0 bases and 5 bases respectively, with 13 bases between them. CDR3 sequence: CASSLALDLTYGYTF. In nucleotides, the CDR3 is TGTGCCAGCAGCTTAGCCCTTGACCTGACTTATGGCTACACCTTC.

CDR3 protein: CASSLLRAGALHF. The DNA for the CDR3 is TGTGCCAGCAGTCTCCTCCGGGCCGGGGCCCTCCACTTT. V gene TRBV21-1 combines with J gene TRBJ1-6. TRBV21-1 is described as a pseudogene. CDR3 size: 13 residues.

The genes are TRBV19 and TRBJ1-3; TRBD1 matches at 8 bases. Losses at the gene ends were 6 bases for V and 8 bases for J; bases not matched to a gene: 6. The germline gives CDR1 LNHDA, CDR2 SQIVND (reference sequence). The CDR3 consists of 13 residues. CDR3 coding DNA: TGTGCCAGTAGGGACAGGGATCGACACACCATATATTTT. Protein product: CASRDRDRHTIYF.

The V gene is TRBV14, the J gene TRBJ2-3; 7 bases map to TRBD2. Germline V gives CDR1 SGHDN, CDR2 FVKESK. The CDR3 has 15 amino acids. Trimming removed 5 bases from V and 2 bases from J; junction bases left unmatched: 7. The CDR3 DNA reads TGTGCCAGCAGCTCTCCATGGGACTACACAGATACGCAGTATTTT. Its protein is CASSSPWDYTDTQYF.

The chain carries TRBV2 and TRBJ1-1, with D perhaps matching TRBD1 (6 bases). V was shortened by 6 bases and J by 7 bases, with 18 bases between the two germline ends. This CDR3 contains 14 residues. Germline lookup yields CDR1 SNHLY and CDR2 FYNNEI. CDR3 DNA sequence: TGTGCCAGCAGGGGAGGGACAACGGCCCTTGAAGCTTTCTTT. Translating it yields CASRGGTTALEAFF.

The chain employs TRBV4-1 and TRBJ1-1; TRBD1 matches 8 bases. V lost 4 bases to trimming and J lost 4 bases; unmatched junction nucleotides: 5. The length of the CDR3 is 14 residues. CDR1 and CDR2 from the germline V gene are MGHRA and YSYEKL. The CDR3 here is CASSPSTGATEAFF. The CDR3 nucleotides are TGCGCCAGCAGCCCTTCGACAGGGGCCACTGAAGCTTTCTTT.

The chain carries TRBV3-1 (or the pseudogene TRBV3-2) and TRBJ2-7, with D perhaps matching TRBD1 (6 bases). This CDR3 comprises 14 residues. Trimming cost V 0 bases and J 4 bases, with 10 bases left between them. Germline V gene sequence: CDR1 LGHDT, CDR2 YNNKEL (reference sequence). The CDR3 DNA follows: TGTGCCAGCAGCCAAGAGTGGGGGCGGTACGAGCAGTACTTC. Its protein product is CASSQEWGRYEQYF.